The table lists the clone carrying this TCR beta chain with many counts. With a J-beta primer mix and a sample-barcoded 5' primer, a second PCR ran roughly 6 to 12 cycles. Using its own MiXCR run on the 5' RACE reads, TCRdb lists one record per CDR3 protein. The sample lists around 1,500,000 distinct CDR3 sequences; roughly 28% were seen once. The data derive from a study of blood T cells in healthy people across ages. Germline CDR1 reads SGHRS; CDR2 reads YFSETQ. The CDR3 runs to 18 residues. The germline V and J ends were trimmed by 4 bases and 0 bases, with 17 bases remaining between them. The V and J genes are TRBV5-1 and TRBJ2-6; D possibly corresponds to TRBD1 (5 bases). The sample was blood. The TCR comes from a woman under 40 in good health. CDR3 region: CASSATDSAVSGANVLTF. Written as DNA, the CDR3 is TGCGCCAGCAGCGCGACCGACAGTGCCGTCTCTGGGGCCAACGTCCTGACTTTC.